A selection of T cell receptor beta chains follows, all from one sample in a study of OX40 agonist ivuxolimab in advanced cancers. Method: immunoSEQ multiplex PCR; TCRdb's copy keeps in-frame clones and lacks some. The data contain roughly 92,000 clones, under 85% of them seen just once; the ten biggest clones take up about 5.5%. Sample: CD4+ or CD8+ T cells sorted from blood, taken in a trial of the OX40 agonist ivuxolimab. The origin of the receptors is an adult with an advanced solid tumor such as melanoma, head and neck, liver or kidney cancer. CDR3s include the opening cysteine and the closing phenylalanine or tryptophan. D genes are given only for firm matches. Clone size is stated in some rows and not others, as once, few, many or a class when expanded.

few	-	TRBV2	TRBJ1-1	CASAEEGRLNTEAFF	TGTGCCAGCGCCGAAGAGGGCCGTCTGAACACTGAAGCTTTCTTT
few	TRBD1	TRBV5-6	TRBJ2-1	CASSLDLGGLGEQFF	TGTGCCAGCAGCTTGGACTTAGGGGGCCTTGGGGAGCAGTTCTTC
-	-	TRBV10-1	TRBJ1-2	CASSAGFQYGYTF	TGCGCCAGCAGTGCCGGGTTCCAGTATGGCTACACCTTC
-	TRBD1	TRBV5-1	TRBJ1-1	CASSAAFSTGATEAFF	TGCGCCAGCAGCGCCGCGTTTTCGACAGGGGCGACTGAAGCTTTCTTT
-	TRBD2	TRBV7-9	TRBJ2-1	CASSSPGLATEQFF	TGTGCCAGCAGCTCTCCGGGACTAGCGACGGAGCAGTTCTTC
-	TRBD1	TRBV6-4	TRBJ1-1	CASPRDRDTEAFF	TGTGCCAGCCCCCGGGACAGAGACACTGAAGCTTTCTTT
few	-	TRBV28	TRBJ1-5	CASSLSRGARQPQHF	TGTGCCAGCAGTTTAAGCAGGGGCGCCCGGCAGCCCCAGCATTTT
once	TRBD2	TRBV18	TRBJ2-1	CASSLIGREMYEQFF	TGTGCCAGCTCACTGATTGGGCGGGAGATGTATGAGCAGTTCTTC
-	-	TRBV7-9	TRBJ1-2	CASSPRAGNYGYTF	TGTGCCAGCAGCCCCAGGGCAGGGAACTATGGCTACACCTTC
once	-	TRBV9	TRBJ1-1	CASSGGQWGPIDDYTEAFF	TGTGCCAGCAGCGGCGGGCAGTGGGGGCCGATAGACGATTACACTGAAGCTTTCTTT
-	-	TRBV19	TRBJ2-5	CATADGEETQYF	TGTGCCACCGCTGATGGGGAGGAGACCCAGTACTTC
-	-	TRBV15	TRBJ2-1	CATSDHPGNEQFF	TGTGCCACCTCGGACCACCCGGGGAATGAGCAGTTCTTC
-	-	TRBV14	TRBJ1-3	CASSQVRNHYSGNTIYF	TGTGCCAGCAGCCAAGTCAGGAACCATTACTCTGGAAACACCATATATTTT
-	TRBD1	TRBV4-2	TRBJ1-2	CASHSTGGIGYTF	TGTGCCAGCCATTCGACAGGGGGCATCGGCTACACCTTC
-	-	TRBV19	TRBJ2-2	CASSMFPTGTTGELFF	TGTGCCAGTAGTATGTTCCCAACAGGTACCACCGGGGAGCTGTTTTTT
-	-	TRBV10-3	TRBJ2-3	CAISETGIRDTQYF	TGTGCCATCAGTGAGACAGGGATAAGGGATACGCAGTATTTT
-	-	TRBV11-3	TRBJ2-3	CASSRTVTDTQYF	TGTGCCAGCAGTCGGACGGTCACAGATACGCAGTATTTT
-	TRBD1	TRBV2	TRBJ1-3	CASSDRGPTGNTIYF	TGTGCCAGCAGTGACAGGGGGCCAACTGGAAACACCATATATTTT
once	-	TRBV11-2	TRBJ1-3	CASSPDRLSGNTIYF	TGTGCCAGCAGCCCCGACAGGCTCTCTGGAAACACCATATATTTT
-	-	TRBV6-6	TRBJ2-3	CASRASVTDTQYF	TGTGCCAGCAGAGCGAGCGTCACAGATACGCAGTATTTT
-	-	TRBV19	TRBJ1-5	CASSIEYTNQPQHF	TGTGCCAGTAGTATCGAGTACACCAATCAGCCCCAGCATTTT
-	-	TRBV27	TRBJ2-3	CASSPWGTDTQYF	TGTGCCAGCAGTCCCTGGGGTACAGATACGCAGTATTTT
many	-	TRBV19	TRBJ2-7	CASSIGPSEGYEQYF	TGTGCCAGTAGTATAGGCCCCTCGGAGGGCTACGAGCAGTACTTC
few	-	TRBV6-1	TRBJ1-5	CASSEGTNQPQHF	TGTGCCAGCAGTGAAGGGACTAATCAGCCCCAGCATTTT
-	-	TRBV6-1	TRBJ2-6	CASSELTGSGANVLTF	TGTGCCAGCAGTGAACTTACAGGCTCTGGGGCCAACGTCCTGACTTTC
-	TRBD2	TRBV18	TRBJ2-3	CASSPGLAGAGDTQYF	TGTGCCAGCTCACCTGGACTAGCGGGGGCGGGGGATACGCAGTATTTT
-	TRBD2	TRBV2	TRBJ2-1	CASRHSSGGSVRRNNEQFF	TGTGCCAGCAGACATTCGAGCGGGGGGTCCGTTAGGCGAAACAATGAGCAGTTCTTC
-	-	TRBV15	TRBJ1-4	CATSRARTAGEKLFF	TGTGCCACCAGCAGAGCGCGGACTGCAGGTGAAAAACTGTTTTTT
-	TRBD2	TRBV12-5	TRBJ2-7	CASEPGLAGSLSYEQYF	TGTGCTAGTGAACCGGGACTAGCGGGATCACTCTCCTACGAGCAGTACTTC
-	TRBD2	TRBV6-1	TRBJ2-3	CASSVAGVPDTQYF	TGTGCCAGCAGTGTAGCGGGAGTCCCAGATACGCAGTATTTT
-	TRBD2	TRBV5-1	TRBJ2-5	CASSFLGTTYQETQYF	TGCGCCAGCAGCTTTCTCGGGACTACGTACCAAGAGACCCAGTACTTC
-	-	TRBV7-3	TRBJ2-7	CASAEIRDAPYEQYF	TGTGCCAGCGCTGAGATCCGGGACGCTCCCTACGAGCAGTACTTC
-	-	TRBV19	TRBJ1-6	CASSSRGSSYNSPLHF	TGTGCCAGTAGTAGTAGGGGAAGCTCCTATAATTCACCCCTCCACTTT
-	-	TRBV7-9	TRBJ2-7	CASSLGPEQYF	TGTGCCAGCAGCCTGGGCCCCGAGCAGTACTTC
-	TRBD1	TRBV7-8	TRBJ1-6	CASSPGTGDSPLHF	TGTGCCAGCAGCCCCGGGACAGGGGACTCACCCCTCCACTTT
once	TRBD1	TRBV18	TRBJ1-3	CASSPRGPGQGEAGNTIYF	TGTGCCAGCTCACCACGGGGCCCCGGACAGGGTGAGGCCGGAAACACCATATATTTT
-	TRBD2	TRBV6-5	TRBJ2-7	CASTLLAGSYEQYF	TGTGCCAGCACTTTGCTAGCGGGCTCCTACGAGCAGTACTTC
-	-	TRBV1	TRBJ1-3	CTSSLRRRASSGNTIYF	TGCACCAGCAGCCTGCGTCGCAGGGCTAGCTCTGGAAACACCATATATTTT
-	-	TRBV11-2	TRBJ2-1	CASSLGLGDEQFF	TGTGCCAGCAGCTTAGGCCTGGGGGATGAGCAGTTCTTC
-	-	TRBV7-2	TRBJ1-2	CASSVTAYYGYTF	TGTGCCAGCAGCGTCACAGCCTACTATGGCTACACCTTC
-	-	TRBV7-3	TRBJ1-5	CASSSLWAGDQPQHF	TGTGCCAGCAGCTCCCTTTGGGCAGGTGATCAGCCCCAGCATTTT
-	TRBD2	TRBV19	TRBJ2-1	CASSIGGRANEQFF	TGTGCCAGTAGTATCGGGGGGAGGGCCAATGAGCAGTTCTTC
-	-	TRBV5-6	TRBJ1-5	CASSSRRIQPQHF	TGTGCCAGCAGCTCCAGACGAATACAGCCCCAGCATTTT
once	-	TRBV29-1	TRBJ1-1	CSGGGTEAFF	TGCAGCGGAGGGGGCACTGAAGCTTTCTTT
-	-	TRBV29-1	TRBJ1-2	CSVEDRRVGNYGYTF	TGCAGCGTTGAAGATCGAAGGGTTGGTAACTATGGCTACACCTTC
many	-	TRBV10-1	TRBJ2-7	CASSELGTPTMQYF	TGCGCCAGCAGTGAGTTGGGGACCCCTACGATGCAGTACTTC
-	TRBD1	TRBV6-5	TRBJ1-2	CASSPDRDPGYTF	TGTGCCAGCAGCCCCGACAGGGACCCTGGCTACACCTTC
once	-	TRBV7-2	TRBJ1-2	CASSLARPVYGYTF	TGTGCCAGCAGCTTGGCGCGCCCCGTCTATGGCTACACCTTC
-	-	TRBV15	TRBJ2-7	CATSRVGGAVHEQYF	TGTGCCACCAGCAGAGTTGGGGGCGCGGTCCACGAGCAGTACTTC